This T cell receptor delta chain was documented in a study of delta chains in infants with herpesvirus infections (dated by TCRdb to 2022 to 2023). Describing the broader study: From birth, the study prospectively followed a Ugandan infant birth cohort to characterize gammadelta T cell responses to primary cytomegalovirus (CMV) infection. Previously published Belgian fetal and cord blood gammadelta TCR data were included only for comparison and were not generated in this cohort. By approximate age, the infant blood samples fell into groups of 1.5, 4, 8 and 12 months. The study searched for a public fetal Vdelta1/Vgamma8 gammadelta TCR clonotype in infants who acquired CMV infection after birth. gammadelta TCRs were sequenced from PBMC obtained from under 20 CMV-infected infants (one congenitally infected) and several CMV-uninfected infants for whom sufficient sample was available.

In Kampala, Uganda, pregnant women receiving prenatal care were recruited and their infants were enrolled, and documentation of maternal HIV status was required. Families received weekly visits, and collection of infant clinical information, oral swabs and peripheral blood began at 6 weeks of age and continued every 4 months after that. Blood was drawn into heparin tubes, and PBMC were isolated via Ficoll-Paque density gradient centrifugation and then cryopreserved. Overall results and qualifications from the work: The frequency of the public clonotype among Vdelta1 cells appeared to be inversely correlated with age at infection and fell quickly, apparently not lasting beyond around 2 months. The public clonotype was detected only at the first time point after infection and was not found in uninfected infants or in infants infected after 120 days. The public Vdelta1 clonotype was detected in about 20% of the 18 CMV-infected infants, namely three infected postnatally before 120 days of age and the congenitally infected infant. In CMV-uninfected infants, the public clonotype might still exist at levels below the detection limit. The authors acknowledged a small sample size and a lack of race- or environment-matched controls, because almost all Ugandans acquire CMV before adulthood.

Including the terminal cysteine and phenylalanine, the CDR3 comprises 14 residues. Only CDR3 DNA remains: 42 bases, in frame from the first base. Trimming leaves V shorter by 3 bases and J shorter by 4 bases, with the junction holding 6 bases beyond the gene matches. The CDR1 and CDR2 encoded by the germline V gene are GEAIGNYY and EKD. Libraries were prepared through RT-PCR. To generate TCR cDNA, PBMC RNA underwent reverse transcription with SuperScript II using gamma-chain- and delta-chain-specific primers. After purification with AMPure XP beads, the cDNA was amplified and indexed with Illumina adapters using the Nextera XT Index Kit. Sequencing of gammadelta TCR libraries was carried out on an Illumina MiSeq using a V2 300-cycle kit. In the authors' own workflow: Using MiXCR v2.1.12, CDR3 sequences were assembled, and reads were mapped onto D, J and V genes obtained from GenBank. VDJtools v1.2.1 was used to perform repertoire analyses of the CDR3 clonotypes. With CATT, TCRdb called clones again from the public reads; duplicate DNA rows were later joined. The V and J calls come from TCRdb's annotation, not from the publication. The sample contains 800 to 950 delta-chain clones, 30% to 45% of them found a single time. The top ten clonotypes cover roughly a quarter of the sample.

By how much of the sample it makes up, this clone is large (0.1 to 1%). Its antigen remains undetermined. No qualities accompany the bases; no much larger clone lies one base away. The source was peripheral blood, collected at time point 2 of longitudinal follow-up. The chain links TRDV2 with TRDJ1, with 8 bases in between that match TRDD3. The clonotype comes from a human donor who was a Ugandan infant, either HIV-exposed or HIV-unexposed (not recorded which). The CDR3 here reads CACDFAGGRDKLIF. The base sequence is TGTGCCTGTGACTTCGCTGGGGGACGCGATAAACTCATCTTT.